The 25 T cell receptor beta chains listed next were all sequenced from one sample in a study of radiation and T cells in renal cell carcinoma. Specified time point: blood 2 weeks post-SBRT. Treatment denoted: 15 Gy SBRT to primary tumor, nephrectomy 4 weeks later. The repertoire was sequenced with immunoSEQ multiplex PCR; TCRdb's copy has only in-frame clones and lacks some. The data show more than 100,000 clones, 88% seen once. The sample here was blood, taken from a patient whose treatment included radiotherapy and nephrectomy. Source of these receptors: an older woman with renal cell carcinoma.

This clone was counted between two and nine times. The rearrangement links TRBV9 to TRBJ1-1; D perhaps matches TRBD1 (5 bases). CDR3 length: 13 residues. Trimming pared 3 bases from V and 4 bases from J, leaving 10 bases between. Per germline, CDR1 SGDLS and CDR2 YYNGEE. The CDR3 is CASSAGGATEAFF. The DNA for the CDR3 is TGTGCCAGCAGCGCCGGTGGGGCCACTGAAGCTTTCTTT.

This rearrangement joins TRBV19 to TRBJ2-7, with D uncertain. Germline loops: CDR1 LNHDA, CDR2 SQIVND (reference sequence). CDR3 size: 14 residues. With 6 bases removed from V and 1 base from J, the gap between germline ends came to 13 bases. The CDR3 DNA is TGTGCCAGTAGCCGCCAAACCGGATCCTACGAGCAGTACTTC. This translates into CASSRQTGSYEQYF.

The chain's CDR3 is CAWSAGTDYGYTF. CDR3 nucleotides: TGTGCCTGGAGTGCTGGAACGGACTATGGCTACACCTTC. This sequence joins TRBV30 and TRBJ1-2, with D unclear. This CDR3 is 13 amino acids long. Germline CDR1 and CDR2: GTSNPN and SVGIG (reference sequence). V was shortened by 1 base and J by 3 bases, with 9 bases between the two germline ends.

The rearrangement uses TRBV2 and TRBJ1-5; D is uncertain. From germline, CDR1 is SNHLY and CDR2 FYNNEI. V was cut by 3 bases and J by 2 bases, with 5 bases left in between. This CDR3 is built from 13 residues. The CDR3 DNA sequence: TGTGCCAGCAGTGAGCTACGCAATCAGCCCCAGCATTTT. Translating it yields CASSELRNQPQHF.

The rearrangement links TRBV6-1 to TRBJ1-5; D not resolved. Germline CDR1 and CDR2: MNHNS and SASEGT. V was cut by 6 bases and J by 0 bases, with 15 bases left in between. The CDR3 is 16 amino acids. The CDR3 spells CASSEHWLDSNQPQHF. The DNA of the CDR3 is TGTGCCAGCAGCGAACATTGGCTGGATAGCAATCAGCCCCAGCATTTT.

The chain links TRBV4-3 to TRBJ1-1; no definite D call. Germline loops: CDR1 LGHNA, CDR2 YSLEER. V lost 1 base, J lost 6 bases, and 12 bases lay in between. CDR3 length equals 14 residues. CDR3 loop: CASSQGVKGSEAFF. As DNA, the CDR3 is TGCGCCAGCAGCCAAGGCGTAAAGGGATCTGAAGCTTTCTTT.

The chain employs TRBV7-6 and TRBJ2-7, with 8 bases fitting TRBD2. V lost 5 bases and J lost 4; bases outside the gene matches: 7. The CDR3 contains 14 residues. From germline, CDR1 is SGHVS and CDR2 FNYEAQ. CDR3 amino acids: CASSPLGLVYEQYF. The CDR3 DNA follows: TGTGCCAGCAGCCCCTTGGGACTAGTTTACGAGCAGTACTTC.

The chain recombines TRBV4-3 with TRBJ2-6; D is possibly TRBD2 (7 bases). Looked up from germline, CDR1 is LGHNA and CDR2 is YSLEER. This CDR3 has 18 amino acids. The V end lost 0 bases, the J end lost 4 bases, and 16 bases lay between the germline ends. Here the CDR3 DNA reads TGCGCCAGCAGCCAAGACCCCGCGGGGGCGGGCGGGGCCAACGTCCTGACTTTC. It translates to CASSQDPAGAGGANVLTF.

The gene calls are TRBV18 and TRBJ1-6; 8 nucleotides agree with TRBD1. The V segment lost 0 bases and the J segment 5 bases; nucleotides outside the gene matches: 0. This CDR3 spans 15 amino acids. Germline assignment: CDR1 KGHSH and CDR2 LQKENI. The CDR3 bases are TGTGCCAGCTCACCACCGGACAGGGATAATTCACCCCTCCACTTT. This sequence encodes CASSPPDRDNSPLHF.

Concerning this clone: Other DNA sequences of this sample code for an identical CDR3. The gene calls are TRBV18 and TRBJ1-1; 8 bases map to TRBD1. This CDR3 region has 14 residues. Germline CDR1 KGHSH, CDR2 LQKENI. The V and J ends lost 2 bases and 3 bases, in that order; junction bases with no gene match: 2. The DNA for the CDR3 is TGTGCCAGCTCACCATCGACAGGGGACACTGAAGCTTTCTTT. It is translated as CASSPSTGDTEAFF.

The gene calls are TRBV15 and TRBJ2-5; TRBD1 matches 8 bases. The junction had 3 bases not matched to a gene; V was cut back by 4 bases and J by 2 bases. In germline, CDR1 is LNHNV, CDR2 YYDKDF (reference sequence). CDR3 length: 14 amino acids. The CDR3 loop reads CATSNRDRQETQYF. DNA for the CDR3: TGTGCCACCAGCAACCGGGACAGGCAAGAGACCCAGTACTTC.

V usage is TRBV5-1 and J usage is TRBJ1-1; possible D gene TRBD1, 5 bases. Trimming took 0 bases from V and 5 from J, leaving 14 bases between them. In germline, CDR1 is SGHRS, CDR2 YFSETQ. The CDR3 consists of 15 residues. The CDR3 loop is CASSLAGQIGTEAFF. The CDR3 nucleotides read TGCGCCAGCAGCTTGGCGGGGCAGATCGGAACTGAAGCTTTCTTT. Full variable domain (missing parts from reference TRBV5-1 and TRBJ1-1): KAGVTQTPRYLIKTRGQQVTLSCSPISGHRSVSWYQQTPGQGLQFLFEYFSETQRNKGNFPGRFSGRQFSNSRSEMNVSTLELGDSALYLCASSLAGQIGTEAFFGQGTRLTVV.

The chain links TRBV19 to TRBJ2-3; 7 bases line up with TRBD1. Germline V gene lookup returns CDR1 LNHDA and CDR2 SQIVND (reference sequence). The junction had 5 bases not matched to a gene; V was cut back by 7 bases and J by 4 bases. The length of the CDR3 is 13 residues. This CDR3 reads CASTTGLADTQYF. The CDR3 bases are TGTGCCAGTACGACAGGGCTCGCAGATACGCAGTATTTT.

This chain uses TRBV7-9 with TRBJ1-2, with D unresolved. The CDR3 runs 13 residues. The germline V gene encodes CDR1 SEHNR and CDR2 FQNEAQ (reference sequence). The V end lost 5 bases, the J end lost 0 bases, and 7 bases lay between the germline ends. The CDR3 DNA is TGTGCCAGCAGCCTGACTGCTAACTATGGCTACACCTTC. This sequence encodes CASSLTANYGYTF.

The CDR3 protein is CASSLIRTDTQYF. The DNA of the CDR3 is TGCGCCAGCAGCTTGATACGGACAGATACGCAGTATTTT. The chain uses TRBV5-1 and TRBJ2-3; D is unclear. The CDR3 runs 13 residues. V was trimmed by 1 base and J by 3 bases, leaving 6 bases between them. Germline V gene data show CDR1 as SGHRS and CDR2 as YFSETQ.

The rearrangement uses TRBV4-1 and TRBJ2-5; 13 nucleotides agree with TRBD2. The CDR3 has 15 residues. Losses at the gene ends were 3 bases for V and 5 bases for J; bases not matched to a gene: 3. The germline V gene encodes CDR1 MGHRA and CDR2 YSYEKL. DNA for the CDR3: TGCGCCAGCAGCCAGGGGACTAGCGGGGTGGAGACCCAGTACTTC. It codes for CASSQGTSGVETQYF.

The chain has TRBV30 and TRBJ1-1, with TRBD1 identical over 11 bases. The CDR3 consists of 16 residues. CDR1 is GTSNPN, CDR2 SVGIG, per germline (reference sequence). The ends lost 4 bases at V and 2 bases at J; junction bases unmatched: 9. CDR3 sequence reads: CAWKSRTGGANTEAFF. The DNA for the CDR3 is TGTGCCTGGAAATCCCGGACAGGGGGCGCCAACACTGAAGCTTTCTTT. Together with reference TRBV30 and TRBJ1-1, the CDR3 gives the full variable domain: SQTIHQWPATLVQPVGSPLSLECTVEGTSNPNLYWYRQAAGRGLQLLFYSVGIGQISSEVPQNLSASRPQDRQFILSSKKLLLSDSGFYLCAWKSRTGGANTEAFFGQGTRLTVV.

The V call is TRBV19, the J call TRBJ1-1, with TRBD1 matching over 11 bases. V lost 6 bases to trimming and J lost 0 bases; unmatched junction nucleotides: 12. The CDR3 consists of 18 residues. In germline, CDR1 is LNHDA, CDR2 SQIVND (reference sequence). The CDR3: CASRPIRTGGRLNTEAFF. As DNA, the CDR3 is TGTGCCAGTAGACCCATTAGGACAGGGGGCCGTTTGAACACTGAAGCTTTCTTT.

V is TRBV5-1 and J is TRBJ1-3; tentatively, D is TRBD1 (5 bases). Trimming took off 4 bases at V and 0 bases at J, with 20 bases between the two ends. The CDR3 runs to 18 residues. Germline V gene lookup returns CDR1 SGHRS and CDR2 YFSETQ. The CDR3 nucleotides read TGCGCCAGCAGCAAAGAACCTGGGACGGCGATCTCTGGAAACACCATATATTTT. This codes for CASSKEPGTAISGNTIYF.

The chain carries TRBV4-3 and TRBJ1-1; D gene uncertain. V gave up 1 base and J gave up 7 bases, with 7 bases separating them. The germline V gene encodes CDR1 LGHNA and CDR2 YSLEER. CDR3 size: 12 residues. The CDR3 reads CASSQVDGEAFF. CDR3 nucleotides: TGCGCCAGCAGCCAAGTGGACGGTGAAGCTTTCTTT.

The CDR3 nucleotides are TGTGCCAGCAGCTCAGACAGAGGAGATGGCTACACCTTC. Amino acid sequence: CASSSDRGDGYTF. The chain carries TRBV7-3 and TRBJ1-2; possibly TRBD1 for D (5 bases). The germline V gene encodes CDR1 SGHTA and CDR2 FQGTGA. The V end lost 4 bases, the J end lost 6 bases, and 12 bases lay between the germline ends. The CDR3 length is 13 residues.

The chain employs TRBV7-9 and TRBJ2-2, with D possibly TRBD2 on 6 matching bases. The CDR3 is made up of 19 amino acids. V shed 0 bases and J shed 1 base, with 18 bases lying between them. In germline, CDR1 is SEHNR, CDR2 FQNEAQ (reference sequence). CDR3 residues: CASSLAPRGLARNTGELFF. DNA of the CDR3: TGTGCCAGCAGCTTAGCCCCTCGTGGGCTAGCGAGGAACACCGGGGAGCTGTTTTTT.

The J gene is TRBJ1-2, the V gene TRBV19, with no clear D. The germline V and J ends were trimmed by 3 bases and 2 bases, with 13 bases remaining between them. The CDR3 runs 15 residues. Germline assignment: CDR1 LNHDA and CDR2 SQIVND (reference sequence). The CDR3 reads CASSIHRGSNYGYTF. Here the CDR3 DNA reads TGTGCCAGTAGTATTCACCGGGGATCGAACTATGGCTACACCTTC. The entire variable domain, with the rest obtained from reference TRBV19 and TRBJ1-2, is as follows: DGGITQSPKYLFRKEGQNVTLSCEQNLNHDAMYWYRQDPGQGLRLIYYSQIVNDFQKGDIAEGYSVSREKKESFPLTVTSAQKNPTAFYLCASSIHRGSNYGYTFGSGTRLTVV.

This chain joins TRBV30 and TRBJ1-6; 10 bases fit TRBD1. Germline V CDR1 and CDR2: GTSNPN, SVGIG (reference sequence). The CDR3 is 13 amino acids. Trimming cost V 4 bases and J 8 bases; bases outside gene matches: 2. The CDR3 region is CAWTDRGDSPLHF. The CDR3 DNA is TGTGCCTGGACGGACAGGGGGGATTCACCCCTCCACTTT.

The CDR3 reads CASSIDRRGSPRGYTF. CDR3 nucleotides: TGTGCCAGTAGTATAGATCGGAGGGGTTCACCCCGAGGCTACACCTTC. The rearrangement links TRBV19 to TRBJ1-2, with D tentatively TRBD1 (5 bases). The CDR3 runs 16 residues. Trimming removed 0 bases at V and 8 bases at J, with 19 bases between. Germline assignment: CDR1 LNHDA and CDR2 SQIVND (reference sequence). The full variable domain, in which reference TRBV19 and TRBJ1-2 provide the parts outside the CDR3, is DGGITQSPKYLFRKEGQNVTLSCEQNLNHDAMYWYRQDPGQGLRLIYYSQIVNDFQKGDIAEGYSVSREKKESFPLTVTSAQKNPTAFYLCASSIDRRGSPRGYTFGSGTRLTVV.